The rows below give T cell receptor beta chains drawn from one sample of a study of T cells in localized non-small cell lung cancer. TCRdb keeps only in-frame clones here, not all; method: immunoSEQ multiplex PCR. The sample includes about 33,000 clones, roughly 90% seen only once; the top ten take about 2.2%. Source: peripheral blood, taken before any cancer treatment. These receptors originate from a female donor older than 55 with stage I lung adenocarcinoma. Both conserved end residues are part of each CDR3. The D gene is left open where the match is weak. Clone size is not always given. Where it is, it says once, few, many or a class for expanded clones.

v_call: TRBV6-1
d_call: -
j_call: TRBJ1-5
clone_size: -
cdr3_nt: TGTGCCAGCAGTGAAATGAGACAGTTATATAGCAATCAGCCCCAGCATTTT
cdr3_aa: CASSEMRQLYSNQPQHF

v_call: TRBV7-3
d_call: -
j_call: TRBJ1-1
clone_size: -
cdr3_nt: TGTGCCAGCAGCTATGGCGGCGCTCAGGAGGGTGAAGCTTTCTTT
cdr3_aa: CASSYGGAQEGEAFF

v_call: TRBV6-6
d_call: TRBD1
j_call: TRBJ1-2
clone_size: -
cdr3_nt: TGTGCCAGCAGTTACTCGGCCCCGACAGGGATCTATGGCTACACCTTC
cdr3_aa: CASSYSAPTGIYGYTF

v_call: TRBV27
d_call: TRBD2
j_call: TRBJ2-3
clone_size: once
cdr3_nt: TGTGCCAGCAGAACTTCGGGGGGAGATACGCAGTATTTT
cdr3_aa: CASRTSGGDTQYF

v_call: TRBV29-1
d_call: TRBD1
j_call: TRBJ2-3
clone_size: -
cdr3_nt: TGCAGCGTCGCCGGGACAGGGAACACAGATACGCAGTATTTT
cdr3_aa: CSVAGTGNTDTQYF

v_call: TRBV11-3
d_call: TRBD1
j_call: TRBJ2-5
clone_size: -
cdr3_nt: TGTGCCAGCAGCTCGTATGGACAGGGAGTGACCCAGTACTTC
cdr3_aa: CASSSYGQGVTQYF

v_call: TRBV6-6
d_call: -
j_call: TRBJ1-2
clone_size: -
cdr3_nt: TGTGCCGCGGGGTTGCACTACACCTTC
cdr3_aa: CAAGLHYTF

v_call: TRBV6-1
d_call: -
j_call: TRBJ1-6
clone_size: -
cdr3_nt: TGTGCCAGCAGTGAAGCAAGAGGGTCACCCCTCCACTTT
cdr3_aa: CASSEARGSPLHF

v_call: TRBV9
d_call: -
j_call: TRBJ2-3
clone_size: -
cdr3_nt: TGTGCCAGCAGCGGAAGACTAGCAGATACGCAGTATTTT
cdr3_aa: CASSGRLADTQYF

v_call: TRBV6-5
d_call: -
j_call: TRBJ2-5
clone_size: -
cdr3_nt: TGTGCCAGTAGGCGGGCGTGGGGGGAGACCCAGTACTTC
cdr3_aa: CASRRAWGETQYF

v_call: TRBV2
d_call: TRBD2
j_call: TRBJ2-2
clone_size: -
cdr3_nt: TGTGCCAGCACTTCTCGGGGGGGTGCCGGGGAGCTGTTTTTT
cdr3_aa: CASTSRGGAGELFF

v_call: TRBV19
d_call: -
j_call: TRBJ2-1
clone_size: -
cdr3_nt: TGTGCCAGTAGTACGCCTCTCCATGAGCAGTTCTTC
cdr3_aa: CASSTPLHEQFF

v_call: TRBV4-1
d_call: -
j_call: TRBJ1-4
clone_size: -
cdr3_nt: TGCGCCAGCAGCCAAGAAGGCCTGGGGGGACCAACTAATGAAAAACTGTTTTTT
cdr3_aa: CASSQEGLGGPTNEKLFF

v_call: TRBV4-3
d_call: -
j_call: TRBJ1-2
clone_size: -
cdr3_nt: TGCGCCAGCAGCCAAGATCGTTCGGTTACAGGGTTTACGGGCTACACCTTC
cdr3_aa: CASSQDRSVTGFTGYTF

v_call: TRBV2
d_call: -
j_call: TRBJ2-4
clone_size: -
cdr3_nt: TGTGCCAGCAGTGAAGAGGGGGGGCCAGGGGACATTCAGTACTTC
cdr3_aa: CASSEEGGPGDIQYF

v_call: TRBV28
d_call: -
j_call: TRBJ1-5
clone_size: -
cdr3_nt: TGTGCCAGCAGTTCCGTCAATCAGCCCCAGCATTTT
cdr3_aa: CASSSVNQPQHF

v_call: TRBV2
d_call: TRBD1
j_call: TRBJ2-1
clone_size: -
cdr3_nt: TGTGCCAGCAGTGTGGTGCGGGACAGGTACAATGAGCAGTTCTTC
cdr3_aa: CASSVVRDRYNEQFF

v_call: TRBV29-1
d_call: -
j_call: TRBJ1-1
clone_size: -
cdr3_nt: TGCAGCGTTGAAGATCGGTTGAGGGGCCCAGGGACTGAAGCTTTCTTT
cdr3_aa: CSVEDRLRGPGTEAFF

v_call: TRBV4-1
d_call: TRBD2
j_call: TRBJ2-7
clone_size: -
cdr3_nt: TGCGCCAGCAGCCAAGGTTTAGCGGGGGGGCGGGAGCAGTACTTC
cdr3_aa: CASSQGLAGGREQYF

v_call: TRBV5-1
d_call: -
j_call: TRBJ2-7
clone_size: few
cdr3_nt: TGCGCCAGCAGCTATGGAGGGGGTGGCGAGCAGTACTTC
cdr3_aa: CASSYGGGGEQYF

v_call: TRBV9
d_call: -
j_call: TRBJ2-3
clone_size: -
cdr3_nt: TGTGCCAGCAGCGTAGGACTGTCTAGCACAGATACGCAGTATTTT
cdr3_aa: CASSVGLSSTDTQYF

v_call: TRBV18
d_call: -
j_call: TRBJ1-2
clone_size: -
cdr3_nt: TGTGCCAGCTCACCACTACCGGATCCTATCTATGGCTACACCTTC
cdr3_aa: CASSPLPDPIYGYTF

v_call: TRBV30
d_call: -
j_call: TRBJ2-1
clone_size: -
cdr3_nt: TGTGCCTACGGGGTTTCGGGTAATGAGCAGTTCTTC
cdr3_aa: CAYGVSGNEQFF

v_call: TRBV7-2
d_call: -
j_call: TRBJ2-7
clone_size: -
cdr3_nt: TGTGCCAGCAGCGTCGGGGGCTCCTACGAGCAGTACTTC
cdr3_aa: CASSVGGSYEQYF

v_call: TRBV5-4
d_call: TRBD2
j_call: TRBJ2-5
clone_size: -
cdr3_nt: TGTGCCAGCAGCCGGGGGACTAGCGGTATTGAAGAGACCCAGTACTTC
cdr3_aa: CASSRGTSGIEETQYF

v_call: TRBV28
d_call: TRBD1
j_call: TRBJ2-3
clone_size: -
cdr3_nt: TGTGCCAGCAGGGGGACAGCCGGGGCTACGCAGTATTTT
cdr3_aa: CASRGTAGATQYF

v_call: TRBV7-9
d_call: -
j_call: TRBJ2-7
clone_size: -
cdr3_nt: TGTGCCAGCAGCCCTAGGGCCCGATTGCTCGAGCAGTACTTC
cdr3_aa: CASSPRARLLEQYF

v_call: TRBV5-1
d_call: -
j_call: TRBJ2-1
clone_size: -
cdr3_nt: TGCGCCAGCAGCTTGACAGGCGGCTCCTACAATGAGCAGTTCTTC
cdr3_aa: CASSLTGGSYNEQFF

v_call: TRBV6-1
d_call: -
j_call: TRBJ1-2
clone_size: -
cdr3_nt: TGTGCCAGCAGTGAGAGTTGGGAGACGAGAGGCTACACCTTC
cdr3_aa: CASSESWETRGYTF

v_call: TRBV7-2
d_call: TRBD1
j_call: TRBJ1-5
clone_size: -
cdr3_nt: TGTGCCAGCAGCCGACAGGGCCCGGGTGCGAGCAATCAGCCCCAGCATTTT
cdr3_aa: CASSRQGPGASNQPQHF

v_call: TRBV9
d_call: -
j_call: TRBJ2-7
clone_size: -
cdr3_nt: TGTGCCAGCAGCGTAGAGGCCGAGCAGTACTTC
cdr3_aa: CASSVEAEQYF

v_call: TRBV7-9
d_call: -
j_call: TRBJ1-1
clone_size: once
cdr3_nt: TGTGCCAGCAGCCCCACGAACAGGGCCACTGAAGCTTTCTTT
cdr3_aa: CASSPTNRATEAFF

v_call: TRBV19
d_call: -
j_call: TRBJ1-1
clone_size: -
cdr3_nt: TGTGCCAGTACCCCAACCCCAGGTAACACTGAAGCTTTCTTT
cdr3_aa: CASTPTPGNTEAFF

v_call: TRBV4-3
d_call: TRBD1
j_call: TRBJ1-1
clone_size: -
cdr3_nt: TGCGCCAGCAGCCAAGAAAGAAGGACAGGGATTGCTTTCTTT
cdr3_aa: CASSQERRTGIAFF

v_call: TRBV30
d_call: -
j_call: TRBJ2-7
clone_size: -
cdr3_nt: TGTGCCTGGAGTTCGGGACTTCAGGGCGACGAGCAGTACTTC
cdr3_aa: CAWSSGLQGDEQYF

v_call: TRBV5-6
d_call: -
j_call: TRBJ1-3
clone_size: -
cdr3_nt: TGTGCCAGCAGCTTGAGGTTATCTGGAAACACCATATATTTT
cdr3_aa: CASSLRLSGNTIYF

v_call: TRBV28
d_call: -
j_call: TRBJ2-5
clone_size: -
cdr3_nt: TGTGCCAGCAGTTTTGGGTCCTCTGCCCCCGGGGAGACCCAGTACTTC
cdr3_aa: CASSFGSSAPGETQYF

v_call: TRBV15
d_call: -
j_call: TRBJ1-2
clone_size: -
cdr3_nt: TGTGCCACCAGCAGAGATAGGGGGAGCAACACCTTC
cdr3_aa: CATSRDRGSNTF

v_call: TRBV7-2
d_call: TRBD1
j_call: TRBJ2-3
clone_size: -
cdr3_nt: TGTGCCAGCAGCTTAGCGGTCGGGACAGTAATAGGGTTGGATGATACGCAGTATTTT
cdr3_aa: CASSLAVGTVIGLDDTQYF

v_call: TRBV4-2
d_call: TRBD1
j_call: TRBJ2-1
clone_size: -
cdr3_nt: TGTGCCAGCAGCCAAGCCCCGGGACAGGGGTCCTACAATGAGCAGTTCTTC
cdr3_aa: CASSQAPGQGSYNEQFF

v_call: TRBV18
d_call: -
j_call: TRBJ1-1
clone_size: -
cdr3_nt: TGTGCCAGCTCACCGGGACAGAACACTGAAGCTTTCTTT
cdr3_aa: CASSPGQNTEAFF

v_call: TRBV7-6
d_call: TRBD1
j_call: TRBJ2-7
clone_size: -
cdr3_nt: TGTGCCAGCAGCCCTAACAGGGGCGAGCAGTACTTC
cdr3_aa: CASSPNRGEQYF

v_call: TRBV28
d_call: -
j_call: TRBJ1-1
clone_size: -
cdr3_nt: TGTGCCAGCACAGTCGTGGACGAAGCTTTCTTT
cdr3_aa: CASTVVDEAFF

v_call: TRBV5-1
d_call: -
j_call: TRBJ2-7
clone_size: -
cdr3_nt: TGCGCCAGCAGCTTGAACGGTCAGGGGGGAAGCGAGCAGTACTTC
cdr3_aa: CASSLNGQGGSEQYF

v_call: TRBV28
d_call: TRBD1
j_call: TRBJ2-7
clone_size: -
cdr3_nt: TGTGCCAGCAGACCGACAGGGGGGCGGTACGAGCAGTACTTC
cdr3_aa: CASRPTGGRYEQYF

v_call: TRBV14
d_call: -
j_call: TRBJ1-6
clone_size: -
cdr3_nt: TGTGCCAGCAGCCACAGGGAGGGGTCACCCCTCCACTTT
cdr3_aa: CASSHREGSPLHF

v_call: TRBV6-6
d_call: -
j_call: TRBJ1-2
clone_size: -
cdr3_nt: TGTGCCAGCAGTTACGGGGTCACCTATGGCTACACCTTC
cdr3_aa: CASSYGVTYGYTF

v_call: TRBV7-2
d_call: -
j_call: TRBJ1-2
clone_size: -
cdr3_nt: TGTGCCAGCAGCTTGGCCGCAAACTATGGCTACACCTTC
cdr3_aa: CASSLAANYGYTF

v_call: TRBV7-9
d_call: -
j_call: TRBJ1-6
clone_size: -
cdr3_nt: TGTGCCAGCAGCTTACCGGGGTCTGGATCACCCCTCCACTTT
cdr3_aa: CASSLPGSGSPLHF

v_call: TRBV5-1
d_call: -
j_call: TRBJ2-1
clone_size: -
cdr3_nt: TGCGCCAGCAGCTTGGCCGGACCGATCAATGAGCAGTTCTTC
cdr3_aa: CASSLAGPINEQFF

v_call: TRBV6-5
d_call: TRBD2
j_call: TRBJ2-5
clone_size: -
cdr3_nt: TGTGCCAGCAGTTCTGGGACTAGCGGGGAGACCCAGTACTTC
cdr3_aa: CASSSGTSGETQYF

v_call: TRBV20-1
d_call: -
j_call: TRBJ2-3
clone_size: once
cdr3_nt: TGCAGTGCTAGTCCGGAAAATACGCAGTATTTT
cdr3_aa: CSASPENTQYF

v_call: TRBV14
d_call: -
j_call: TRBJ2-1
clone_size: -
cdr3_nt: TGTGCCAGCACGGCGGTGCCCAGCTCCTACAATGAGCAGTTCTTC
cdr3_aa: CASTAVPSSYNEQFF

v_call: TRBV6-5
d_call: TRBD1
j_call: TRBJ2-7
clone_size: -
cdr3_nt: TGTGCCAGCTCGGGACAGGGGAGCTACGAGCAGTACTTC
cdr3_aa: CASSGQGSYEQYF

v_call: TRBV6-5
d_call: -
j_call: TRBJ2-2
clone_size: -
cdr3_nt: TGTGCCAGCAGTTACTCGGGACAAAACACCGGGGAGCTGTTTTTT
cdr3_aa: CASSYSGQNTGELFF

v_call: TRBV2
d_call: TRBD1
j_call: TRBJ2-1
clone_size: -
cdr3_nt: TGTGCCAGCAGGGTAACCGGGACAGACCATGAGCAGTTCTTC
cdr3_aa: CASRVTGTDHEQFF

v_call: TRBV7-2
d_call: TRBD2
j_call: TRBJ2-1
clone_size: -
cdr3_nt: TGTGCCAGCAGCTTATATGGCGGGGGGGCCGTATTAGTAAATGAGCAGTTCTTC
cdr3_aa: CASSLYGGGAVLVNEQFF

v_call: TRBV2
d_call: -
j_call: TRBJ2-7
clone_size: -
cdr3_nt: TGTGCCAGCAGGGGAAGGGGCAGCTCCTACGAGCAGTACTTC
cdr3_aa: CASRGRGSSYEQYF

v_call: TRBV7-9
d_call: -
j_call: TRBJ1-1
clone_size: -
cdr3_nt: TGTGCCAGCAGCTTGCGGGGGGACACTGAAGCTTTCTTT
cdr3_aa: CASSLRGDTEAFF